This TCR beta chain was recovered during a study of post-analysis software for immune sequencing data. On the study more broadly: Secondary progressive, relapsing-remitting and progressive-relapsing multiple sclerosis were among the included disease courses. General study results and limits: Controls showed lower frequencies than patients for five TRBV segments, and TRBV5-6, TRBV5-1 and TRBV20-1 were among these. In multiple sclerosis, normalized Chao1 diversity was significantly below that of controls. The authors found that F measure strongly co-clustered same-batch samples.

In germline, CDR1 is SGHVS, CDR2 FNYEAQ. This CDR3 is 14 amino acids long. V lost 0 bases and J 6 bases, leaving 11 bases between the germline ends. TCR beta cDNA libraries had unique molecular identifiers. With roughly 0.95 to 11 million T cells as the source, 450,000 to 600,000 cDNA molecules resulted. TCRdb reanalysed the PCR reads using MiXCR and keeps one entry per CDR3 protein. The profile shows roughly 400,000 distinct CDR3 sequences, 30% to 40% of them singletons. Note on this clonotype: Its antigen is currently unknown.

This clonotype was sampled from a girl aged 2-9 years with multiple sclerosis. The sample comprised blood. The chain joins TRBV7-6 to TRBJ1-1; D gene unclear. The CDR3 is CASSLAFGSSEAFF. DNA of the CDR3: TGTGCCAGCAGCTTAGCTTTTGGGTCATCTGAAGCTTTCTTT. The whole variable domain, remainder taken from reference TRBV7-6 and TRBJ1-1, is GAGVSQSPRYKVTKRGQDVALRCDPISGHVSLYWYRQALGQGPEFLTYFNYEAQQDKSGLPNDRFSAERPEGSISTLTIQRTEQRDSAMYRCASSLAFGSSEAFFGQGTRLTVV.